This paragraph reports one T cell receptor beta chain. No antigen is known for it. The sample comes from a study of shared clonotypes between healthy human individuals. General observations from the study: A few donors had roughly 5.2% of their naive CD4 clonotypes in common.

The table came from immunoSEQ multiplex PCR; TCRdb's copy has only in-frame clones and leaves some out. The sample gives approximately 1.4 million clones, 98% of which show up once; roughly 0.42% is in the top ten. The CDR3 loop spans 14 amino acids. V was pared by 5 bases and J by 4 bases, with 16 bases between. Germline-derived CDR1 and CDR2 are SGHKS and YYEKEE (reference sequence). This clonotype originated in a man aged 25-45 years in good health. J is TRBJ2-7 and V is TRBV5-5, with D tentatively TRBD1 or TRBD2 (5 bases each). What was sequenced was naive CD4+ T cells sorted from blood. Subset in this sample: CD45RA+ positively selected. CDR3 amino acids: CASSSPGRIYEQYF. Written as DNA, the CDR3 is TGTGCCAGCAGTTCGCCGGGGCGAATATACGAGCAGTACTTC.